The present T cell receptor (beta chain) was sequenced within a study of blood T cell repertoires in COVID-19. Study-level information: PBMCs, B-cell-depleted T cells, or T cells provided the cDNA or gDNA that made up the material.

The V gene's germline CDR1 is MDHEN and CDR2 SYDVKM. The length of the CDR3 is 15 residues. The V end lost 6 bases, the J end lost 1 base, and 15 bases lay between the germline ends. Assignment of participants to cohorts was predicated upon participant-reported clinical history. Original processing methods: Estimated nucleated cell counts came from reference gene primer amplification. Produced via immunoSEQ multiplex PCR; TCRdb's table is partial and in-frame only. V and J calls plus clone size are reproduced from that table; the DNA served to infer D and trimming. Of approximately 170,000 clones listed, approximately 90% were seen once; the top ten hold approximately 0.77%.

The sequence came from a woman between 18 and 30 years old who had recovered from COVID-19. Sequencing used PBMCs or T cells enriched from blood (not recorded which). The chain carries TRBV28 and TRBJ1-1; a weak D match, TRBD1 (5 bases). CDR3 DNA sequence: TGTGCCAGCAGGCCCTCAAAAGGACAGAACACTGAAGCTTTCTTT. Residues: CASRPSKGQNTEAFF.